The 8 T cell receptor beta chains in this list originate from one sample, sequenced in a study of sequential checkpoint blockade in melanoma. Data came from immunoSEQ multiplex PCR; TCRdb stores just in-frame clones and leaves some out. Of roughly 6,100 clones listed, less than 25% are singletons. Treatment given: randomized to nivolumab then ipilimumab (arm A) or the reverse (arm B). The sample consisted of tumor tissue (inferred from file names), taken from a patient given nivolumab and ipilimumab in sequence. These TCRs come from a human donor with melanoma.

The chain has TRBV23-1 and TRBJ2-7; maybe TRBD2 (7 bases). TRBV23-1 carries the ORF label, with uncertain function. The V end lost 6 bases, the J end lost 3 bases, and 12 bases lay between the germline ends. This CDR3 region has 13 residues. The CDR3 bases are TGCGCCAGCAGCTTGGGGGGGCTCTACGAGCAGTACTTC. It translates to CASSLGGLYEQYF.

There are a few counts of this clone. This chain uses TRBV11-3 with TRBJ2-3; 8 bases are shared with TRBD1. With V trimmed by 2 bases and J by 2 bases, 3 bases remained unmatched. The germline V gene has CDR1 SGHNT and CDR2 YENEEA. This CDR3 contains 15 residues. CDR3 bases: TGTGCCAGCAGCTTATTGCAGGGGGCCACAGATACGCAGTATTTT. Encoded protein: CASSLLQGATDTQYF.

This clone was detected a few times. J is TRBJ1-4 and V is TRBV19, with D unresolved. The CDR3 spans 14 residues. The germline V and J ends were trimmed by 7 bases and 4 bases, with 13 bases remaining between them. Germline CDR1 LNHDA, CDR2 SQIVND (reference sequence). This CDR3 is CASTPSRYNEKLFF. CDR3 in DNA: TGTGCCAGTACTCCCTCCAGATATAATGAAAAACTGTTTTTT. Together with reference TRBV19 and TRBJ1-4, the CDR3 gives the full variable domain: DGGITQSPKYLFRKEGQNVTLSCEQNLNHDAMYWYRQDPGQGLRLIYYSQIVNDFQKGDIAEGYSVSREKKESFPLTVTSAQKNPTAFYLCASTPSRYNEKLFFGSGTQLSVL.

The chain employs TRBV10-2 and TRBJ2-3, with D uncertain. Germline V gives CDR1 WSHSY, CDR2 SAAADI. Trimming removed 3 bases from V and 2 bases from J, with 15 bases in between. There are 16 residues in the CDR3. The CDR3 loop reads CASSDPARSFTDTQYF. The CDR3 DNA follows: TGCGCCAGCAGTGACCCGGCCAGATCCTTCACAGATACGCAGTATTTT.

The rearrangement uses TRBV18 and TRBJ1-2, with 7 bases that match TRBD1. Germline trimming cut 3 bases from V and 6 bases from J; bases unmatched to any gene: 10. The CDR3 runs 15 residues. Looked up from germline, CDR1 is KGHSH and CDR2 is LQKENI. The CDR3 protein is CASSPRQGPPDGYTF. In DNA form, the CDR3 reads TGTGCCAGCTCACCCAGACAGGGCCCCCCGGATGGCTACACCTTC. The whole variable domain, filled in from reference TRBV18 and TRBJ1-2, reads NAGVMQNPRHLVRRRGQEARLRCSPMKGHSHVYWYRQLPEEGLKFMVYLQKENIIDESGMPKERFSAEFPKEGPSILRIQQVVRGDSAAYFCASSPRQGPPDGYTFGSGTRLTVV.

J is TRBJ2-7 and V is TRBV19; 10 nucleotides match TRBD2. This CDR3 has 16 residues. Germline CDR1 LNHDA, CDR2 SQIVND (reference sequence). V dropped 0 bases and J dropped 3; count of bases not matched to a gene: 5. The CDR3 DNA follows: TGTGCCAGTAGTATAGATCCCAGCGGGAGGGTCTACGAGCAGTACTTC. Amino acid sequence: CASSIDPSGRVYEQYF.

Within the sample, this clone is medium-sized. This CDR3 is CASLRPGGGTEAFF. For the CDR3, the DNA is TGTGCCAGCCTTAGACCCGGAGGGGGCACTGAAGCTTTCTTT. The chain couples TRBV6-8 to TRBJ1-1; a weak D match, TRBD1 (6 bases). CDR3 size: 14 residues. V gave up 8 bases and J gave up 4 bases, with 17 bases separating them. The germline gives CDR1 MNHGY, CDR2 SAAAGT.

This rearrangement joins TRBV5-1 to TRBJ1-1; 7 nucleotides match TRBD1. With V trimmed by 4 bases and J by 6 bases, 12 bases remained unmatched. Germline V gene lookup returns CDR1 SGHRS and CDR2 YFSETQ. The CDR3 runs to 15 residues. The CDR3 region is CASSPRTTGEAEAFF. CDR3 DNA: TGCGCCAGCAGCCCACGAACCACAGGGGAAGCTGAAGCTTTCTTT.